Below, one T cell receptor beta chain is given with its context. What antigen it recognizes has not been identified. No much larger clone is present one base from it, and per-base qualities are unavailable. Other nucleotide sequences from this sample produce the same CDR3. This entry is derived from a study of OX40 agonist ivuxolimab in advanced cancers. Regarding the research as a whole: Ivuxolimab was a fully human IgG2 agonistic monoclonal antibody targeting the costimulatory receptor OX40 (CD134). A male proportion of around 83% and a mean age of 60 years, ranging from 23 to 79, were recorded for the dose-escalation cohort. Partial responses were achieved by three dose-escalation patients, of whom one had hepatocellular carcinoma and two had cutaneous melanoma. The paper describes the monotherapy dose-escalation part (N of about 57 patients) of the phase I trial of ivuxolimab. Patients were allowed to have had prior anti-PD-1, anti-PD-L1 or anti-CTLA-4 therapy, and around two fifths of the dose-escalation patients had been treated with checkpoint inhibitors. The purpose of peripheral TCRbeta sequencing was to test whether ivuxolimab changed TCR sequence diversity and led to clonal T-cell expansion. Of the 50 or so patients in dose escalation, about 20 had hepatocellular carcinoma, some 15 had melanoma, 9 had renal cell carcinoma and 9 had head and neck cancer. Intravenous ivuxolimab was administered to patients every 2 weeks at six dose levels: 0.01, 0.1, 0.3, 1.5, 3 and 10 mg/kg.

The CDR3 runs 14 amino acids, cysteine and phenylalanine included. Just the 42-base CDR3 DNA is kept, in frame starting at base 1. V and J lose 4 bases and 1 base, and a span of 10 bases separates them. The germline V gene (reference sequence) specifies LNHDA as CDR1 and SQIVND as CDR2. Patients with autoimmune disease history or receiving systemic immunosuppression were excluded from the trial. Peripheral blood for TCR sequencing was collected from all dose cohorts at baseline, on cycle 4 day 1, and on cycle 7 day 1. The samples were taken from a phase I, first-in-human, multicenter, open-label dose-escalation trial of ivuxolimab. Adults with locally advanced or metastatic head and neck squamous cell, hepatocellular, melanoma or renal cell carcinoma were enrolled in the trial. Before TCR sequencing, CD4+ T cells and CD8+ T cells from peripheral blood were sorted into separate populations. General study outcomes and caveats: Antigen specificity was not determined for the clonally expanded peripheral T cells. At doses of 0.1 to 3.0 mg/kg, clonal expansion of both CD4+ and CD8+ T cells in blood was seen between baseline and week 6. In the 0.1-3.0 mg/kg groups, partial responders were among the patients with the lowest normalized peripheral clonal expansion, particularly in CD8+ T cells. On average, CD8+ T cells showed more expanded clones than CD4+ T cells after ivuxolimab. Low levels of normalized T-cell clonal expansion were also shown by some nonresponding patients.

Genomic DNA was extracted from sorted cells for sequencing of the TCRbeta CDR3 region. The immunoSEQ Assay was used to sequence the TCRbeta CDR3 regions. TCRdb retrieved this table from immuneACCESS and kept in-frame rearrangements only. Not all clones are present; in checked studies, unresolved V genes account for under half, and no reason is known for the remainder. This sample lists fewer than 75,000 clones; 88% were detected once. The ten largest clones represent 0.67% of the sample. The sequence joins TRBV19 to TRBJ1-1; a tentative D match to TRBD1 spans 6 bases. The source was CD4+ or CD8+ T cells sorted from blood, collected in a trial of the OX40 agonist ivuxolimab. The receptor was isolated from an adult with an advanced solid tumor such as melanoma, head and neck, liver or kidney cancer. The CDR3 protein is CASSRGGGNTEAFF. The nucleotide sequence reads as follows: TGTGCCAGTAGTAGAGGGGGAGGGAACACTGAAGCTTTCTTT.